Following are 24 T cell receptor beta chains from one sample sequenced in a study of PD-L1 blockade in urothelial cancer. This table comes from immunoSEQ multiplex PCR, and its TCRdb copy is limited to in-frame clones, with some not included. The data hold approximately 47,000 clones, with 82% observed a single time. This sample's time point: pretreatment peripheral blood. Sequenced here: PBMCs, sampled around atezolizumab (anti-PD-L1) treatment. The source of these receptors is a man between 50 and 59 years old with urothelial cancer.

The chain employs TRBV6-1 and TRBJ1-1; D remains ambiguous. The ends were cut back, 2 bases at V and 3 bases at J, with 7 bases in the middle. The CDR3 spans 13 residues. Per the germline V gene, CDR1 is MNHNS and CDR2 is SASEGT. The CDR3 nucleotides read TGTGCCAGCAGTGAATTTCAGGACACTGAAGCTTTCTTT. Protein: CASSEFQDTEAFF.

The chain couples TRBV27 to TRBJ2-1, with 11 bases lining up with TRBD2. The germline gives CDR1 MNHEY, CDR2 SMNVEV (reference sequence). Germline trimming cut 5 bases from V and 2 bases from J; bases unmatched to any gene: 5. The CDR3 is 16 residues long. The CDR3 protein is CASSLTSGITYNEQFF. CDR3 DNA sequence: TGTGCCAGCAGTCTGACTAGCGGGATAACCTACAATGAGCAGTTCTTC.

The gene calls are TRBV7-2 and TRBJ1-2, with TRBD1 identical over 11 bases. CDR3 length equals 15 residues. V dropped 4 bases and J dropped 8; count of bases not matched to a gene: 9. Per the germline V gene, CDR1 is SGHTA and CDR2 is FQGNSA. The CDR3: CASSSLGQGARGYTF. Here the CDR3 DNA reads TGTGCCAGCAGCTCGCTCGGACAGGGGGCGCGCGGCTACACCTTC.

The rearrangement uses TRBV7-2 and TRBJ1-6; D not certain. CDR1 and CDR2 from the germline V gene are SGHTA and FQGNSA. Trimming stripped 1 base from V and 7 bases from J, with 11 bases between. This CDR3 spans 15 amino acids. The chain's CDR3 is CASSLGAGTNSPLHF. CDR3 nucleotides: TGTGCCAGCAGCTTAGGGGCAGGAACGAATTCACCCCTCCACTTT.

The chain links TRBV4-1 to TRBJ2-1, with 8 bases that match TRBD2. The junction had 13 bases not matched to a gene; V was cut back by 1 base and J by 8 bases. There are 17 residues in the CDR3. In germline, CDR1 is MGHRA, CDR2 YSYEKL. The CDR3 DNA sequence: TGCGCCAGCAGCCAAGGGGTAATAGGACTAGCTAGACATGAGCAGTTCTTC. Amino acids: CASSQGVIGLARHEQFF.

The genes are TRBV7-9 and TRBJ1-1; possible D gene TRBD1, 6 bases. Germline CDR1 is SEHNR and CDR2 is FQNEAQ (reference sequence). The CDR3 is 16 amino acids. V dropped 2 bases and J dropped 2 bases, with 15 bases sitting between them. The CDR3 is CASSLSQGRKNTEAFF. The CDR3 DNA reads as TGTGCCAGCAGCTTATCTCAGGGGCGAAAAAACACTGAAGCTTTCTTT.

The chain joins TRBV7-3 to TRBJ1-2; 7 bases map to TRBD1. V was clipped by 4 bases and J by 6 bases; unmatched bases: 11. Germline V gene lookup returns CDR1 SGHTA and CDR2 FQGTGA. This CDR3 is built from 15 residues. CDR3 in amino acids: CASSSSGQVRDGYTF. The CDR3 DNA reads TGTGCCAGCAGCTCCTCCGGACAGGTGCGCGATGGCTACACCTTC.

The sample holds a few counts of this clone. This chain uses TRBV6-1 with TRBJ1-1; 9 bases map to TRBD1. Germline V gene sequence: CDR1 MNHNS, CDR2 SASEGT. The CDR3 totals 15 residues. V shed 8 bases and J 0 bases; nucleotides not matched to a gene: 7. The CDR3 DNA follows: TGTGCCAGCCGGACAGGGGTCAACATGAACACTGAAGCTTTCTTT. It translates to CASRTGVNMNTEAFF.

The V call is TRBV4-1, the J call TRBJ2-2, with 7 positions matching TRBD1. The CDR3 totals 18 residues. J gave up 7 bases and V 1 base, and 15 bases lay outside the gene matches. Germline CDR1 is MGHRA and CDR2 is YSYEKL. DNA of the CDR3: TGCGCCAGCAGCCAAGGAAACAGGGGAGTAGGGGCGGGCGGGGAGCTGTTTTTT. Its translation: CASSQGNRGVGAGGELFF.

CDR3 amino acids: CASSRGWERVAETQYF. The CDR3 region has the DNA TGTGCCAGCAGTCGCGGGTGGGAGAGGGTGGCAGAGACCCAGTACTTC. The genes are TRBV25-1 and TRBJ2-5, with a tentative D call TRBD2 (5 bases). Looked up from germline, CDR1 is MGHDK and CDR2 is SYGVNS. The ends were cut back, 5 bases at V and 4 bases at J, with 20 bases in the middle. The CDR3 is made up of 16 amino acids.

The V call is TRBV5-1, the J call TRBJ2-7, with 8 nucleotides matching TRBD2. CDR3 size: 16 residues. CDR1 and CDR2 (germline): SGHRS, YFSETQ. Trimming cost V 0 bases and J 1 base; bases outside gene matches: 6. The chain's CDR3 is CASSLGWVAGSYEQYF. CDR3 bases: TGCGCCAGCAGCTTGGGTTGGGTAGCGGGATCCTACGAGCAGTACTTC.

The chain combines TRBV10-3 with TRBJ2-1; 9 nucleotides align to TRBD1. With V trimmed by 5 bases and J by 1 base, 3 bases remained unmatched. CDR1 is ENHRY, CDR2 SYGVKD, per germline. The CDR3 has 15 residues. The CDR3 here is CAISKGQGSYNEQFF. The CDR3, as DNA: TGTGCCATCAGTAAGGGACAGGGATCCTACAATGAGCAGTTCTTC.

The chain recombines TRBV7-2 with TRBJ1-5; D possibly corresponds to TRBD1 (6 bases). Germline V gene lookup returns CDR1 SGHTA and CDR2 FQGNSA. The CDR3 is 16 amino acids. Trimming took off 5 bases at V and 0 bases at J, with 14 bases between the two ends. CDR3 DNA sequence: TGTGCCAGCAGCCAGGACAGCCCGTATAGCAATCAGCCCCAGCATTTT. This gives the protein CASSQDSPYSNQPQHF. Based on the CDR3 plus reference TRBV7-2 and TRBJ1-5, the full variable domain is GAGVSQSPSNKVTEKGKDVELRCDPISGHTALYWYRQSLGQGLEFLIYFQGNSAPDKSGLPSDRFSAERTGGSVSTLTIQRTQQEDSAVYLCASSQDSPYSNQPQHFGDGTRLSIL.

This chain uses TRBV7-9 with TRBJ2-5; no definite D call. V lost 1 base and J lost 8, with 8 bases in between. CDR3 size: 12 residues. The V gene's germline CDR1 is SEHNR and CDR2 FQNEAQ (reference sequence). The CDR3 loop reads CASSLGLDTQYF. CDR3 sequence (DNA): TGTGCCAGCAGCTTAGGGCTAGATACCCAGTACTTC.

The count of this clone is one. The chain couples TRBV2 to TRBJ1-2; D is undetermined. The V gene's germline CDR1 is SNHLY and CDR2 FYNNEI. The CDR3 consists of 13 residues. Trimming stripped 1 base from V and 7 bases from J, with 10 bases between. CDR3 sequence reads: CASSEGRTSGYTF. The CDR3 nucleotides read TGTGCCAGCAGTGAAGGGAGGACGAGTGGCTACACCTTC.

J is TRBJ2-2 and V is TRBV6-1, with a possible D match to TRBD1 (6 bases). This CDR3 comprises 15 residues. V was shortened by 1 base and J by 4 bases, with 10 bases between the two germline ends. The germline gives CDR1 MNHNS, CDR2 SASEGT. The CDR3 nucleotides read TGTGCCAGCAGTGAAGTGAGGGGGTTCACCGGGGAGCTGTTTTTT. This sequence encodes CASSEVRGFTGELFF.

The chain has TRBV18 and TRBJ1-1; 7 nucleotides match TRBD1. The ends lost 4 bases at V and 0 bases at J; junction bases unmatched: 8. This CDR3 comprises 16 residues. Germline-derived CDR1 and CDR2 are KGHSH and LQKENI. The CDR3: CASSLAGTVMNTEAFF. CDR3 DNA sequence: TGTGCCAGCTCACTAGCCGGGACAGTCATGAACACTGAAGCTTTCTTT.

Concerning this clone itself: Distinct nucleotide sequences in the sample also encode this CDR3. V gene TRBV5-4 combines with J gene TRBJ1-2; weak D call: TRBD1 (6 bases). V was trimmed by 2 bases and J by 1 base, leaving 6 bases between them. The CDR3 is made up of 13 amino acids. Germline V gives CDR1 SGHNT, CDR2 YYREEE (reference sequence). The CDR3 spells CASSLQGNYGYTF. CDR3 nucleotides: TGTGCCAGCAGCTTACAGGGTAACTATGGCTACACCTTC.

This clone was seen just once. J is TRBJ1-3 and V is TRBV6-5; no firm D call. Looked up from germline, CDR1 is MNHEY and CDR2 is SVGAGI. This CDR3 region has 15 residues. V was cut by 1 base and J by 0 bases, with 7 bases left in between. The CDR3 region is CASSYYSHSGNTIYF. CDR3 nucleotide sequence: TGTGCCAGCAGTTACTACAGTCACTCTGGAAACACCATATATTTT.

V usage is TRBV19 and J usage is TRBJ2-3, with 7 bases matching TRBD2. CDR1 is LNHDA and CDR2 is SQIVND in the germline V gene (reference sequence). J gave up 4 bases and V 1 base, and 5 bases lay outside the gene matches. The CDR3 contains 15 residues. The CDR3 coding sequence is TGTGCCAGTAGTATAGGTTCCAGCGGGGCAGATACGCAGTATTTT. Translation gives CASSIGSSGADTQYF.

This chain connects TRBV6-1 to TRBJ2-2, with a weak D call TRBD1 (5 bases). Trimming took 4 bases from V and 7 from J, leaving 13 bases between them. This CDR3 is 14 amino acids long. Germline V CDR1 and CDR2: MNHNS, SASEGT. The CDR3 DNA follows: TGTGCCAGCAGTGTGGGGCTAGTAAACGGGGAGCTGTTTTTT. Its protein product is CASSVGLVNGELFF.

Only one count was recorded for this clone. The chain couples TRBV2 to TRBJ2-2; 7 bases are shared with TRBD1. J was trimmed by 0 bases and V by 6 bases; bases with no gene match: 7. Germline V gives CDR1 SNHLY, CDR2 FYNNEI. The CDR3 consists of 16 residues. The CDR3 bases are TGTGCCAGCAGGCGGACAGGAGTCACGAACACCGGGGAGCTGTTTTTT. Protein: CASRRTGVTNTGELFF.

CDR3 nucleotides: TGTGCCAGCTCACCCGTGACAGGGTTCAACGAGCAGTACTTC. Translating it yields CASSPVTGFNEQYF. This chain uses TRBV18 with TRBJ2-7, with 7 bases that match TRBD1. This CDR3 region has 14 residues. Germline CDR1 reads KGHSH; CDR2 reads LQKENI. Trimming cost V 3 bases and J 5 bases; bases outside gene matches: 7.

The chain uses TRBV7-6 and TRBJ2-2; tentatively, D is TRBD2 (6 bases). In germline, CDR1 is SGHVS, CDR2 FNYEAQ. Trimming stripped 5 bases from V and 6 bases from J, with 19 bases between. CDR3 length: 16 amino acids. CDR3 sequence: CASSPDSGAYAGELFF. CDR3 nucleotides: TGTGCCAGCAGCCCAGATTCGGGAGCGTATGCCGGGGAGCTGTTTTTT.